The T cell receptor (beta chain) described here comes from a study of immune cell composition in non-small cell lung cancer. Study results and limitations: Tumour TCR-beta clonality showed no significant link to smoking pack-years. Squamous carcinomas (about 75%) more often had tumour-associated clones >0.5% than adenocarcinomas (roughly 35%).

Repertoires were generated with immunoSEQ multiplex PCR, while TCRdb's copy carries only in-frame clones and drops some. The table shows some 4,600 clones, with around 68% occurring only once. Trimming shortened V by 1 base and J by 5 bases, and 21 bases separated the two germline ends. From germline, CDR1 is LGHNA and CDR2 YSLEER. The CDR3 is 17 amino acids. Normal lung was sampled as far from the tumour as possible, at least 3 cm. Genomic DNA came from frozen unsorted single-cell suspensions. Remarks on this clone: Its antigen is undetermined.

The TCR was taken from a human donor with non-small cell lung cancer. Specimen: non-adjacent lung tissue. The rearrangement joins TRBV4-3 to TRBJ2-7, with D possibly matching TRBD1 (6 bases). This chain's CDR3 is CASSQVGSRYRAHEQYF. Here the CDR3 DNA reads TGCGCCAGCAGCCAAGTGGGCAGTAGGTACAGGGCCCACGAGCAGTACTTC.